These 11 T cell receptor beta chains originate from one sample sequenced in a study of T cell repertoires in cytomegalovirus infection. Their antigens are not known. TCRdb analysed the reads with MiXCR anew, one entry per CDR3 protein. The repertoire holds about 740,000 distinct CDR3 sequences, with around 31% as singletons. The sample here was cultured PBMCs, taken from culture after CMV antigen stimulation. The source of these receptors is a human donor in good health (CMV status not recorded). Some clones in this sample may be carry-over from other donors' samples.

The chain has TRBV4-3 and TRBJ2-2, with TRBD2 identical over 12 bases. The V gene's germline CDR1 is LGHNA and CDR2 YSLEER. Trimming cost V 3 bases and J 6 bases; bases outside gene matches: 8. CDR3 length: 17 residues. CDR3 in amino acids: CASSQASTSGRAGELFF. CDR3 nucleotides: TGCGCCAGCAGCCAGGCATCGACTAGCGGGAGAGCCGGGGAGCTGTTTTTT.

J is TRBJ2-7 and V is TRBV7-2; D remains ambiguous. Germline V lookup: CDR1 SGHTA, CDR2 FQGNSA. Trimming removed 5 bases from V and 9 bases from J, with 14 bases in between. This CDR3 has 12 amino acids. DNA of the CDR3: TGTGCCAGCAGCCTTAATCTAGAGGCGCAGTACTTC. Translated: CASSLNLEAQYF. Full variable domain (outside the CDR3, taken from reference TRBV7-2 and TRBJ2-7): GAGVSQSPSNKVTEKGKDVELRCDPISGHTALYWYRQSLGQGLEFLIYFQGNSAPDKSGLPSDRFSAERTGGSVSTLTIQRTQQEDSAVYLCASSLNLEAQYFGPGTRLTVT.

Here the CDR3 reads CASSPRLVSSYNSPLHF. CDR3 coding DNA: TGTGCCAGCAGCCCCCGGCTGGTGAGCTCCTATAATTCACCCCTCCACTTT. The chain has TRBV6-6 and TRBJ1-6; no definite D call. This CDR3 region has 17 residues. V was clipped by 6 bases and J by 0 bases, with 15 bases between them. In germline, CDR1 is MNHNY, CDR2 SVGAGI (reference sequence).

The rearrangement links TRBV12-3 or TRBV12-4 to TRBJ2-7, with a weak D call TRBD2 (5 bases). The length of the CDR3 is 14 residues. Between the trimmed V and J ends, which lost 1 base and 1 base, there was a span of 8 bases. The CDR3 is CASSLVGESYEQYF. The CDR3 bases are TGTGCCAGCAGTTTAGTCGGGGAATCCTACGAGCAGTACTTC.

The chain links TRBV10-3 to TRBJ1-1; no clear D gene. The CDR3 is made up of 13 amino acids. Trimming pared 7 bases from V and 0 bases from J, leaving 9 bases between. CDR1 and CDR2 (germline): ENHRY, SYGVKD. The CDR3 DNA sequence: TGTGCCATCAAGGGCAGCATGAACACTGAAGCTTTCTTT. Translation: CAIKGSMNTEAFF.

At least ten counts were recorded for this clonotype. V usage is TRBV7-2 and J usage is TRBJ2-1; D is unclear. Trimming stripped 6 bases from V and 4 bases from J, with 10 bases between. Germline loops: CDR1 SGHTA, CDR2 FQGNSA. The CDR3 totals 13 residues. The CDR3 spells CASSLRRYNEQFF. For the CDR3, the DNA is TGTGCCAGCAGTTTACGACGGTACAATGAGCAGTTCTTC.

This clonotype was seen more than once but under ten times. The CDR3 bases are TGCGCCAGCAGCGCCCAGGGAAGCCAAGAGACCCAGTACTTC. This translates into CASSAQGSQETQYF. This chain joins TRBV5-1 and TRBJ2-5; tentatively, D is TRBD1 (5 bases). The CDR3 extends over 14 amino acids. Germline CDR1 SGHRS, CDR2 YFSETQ. Trimming cost V 4 bases and J 1 base, with 11 bases left between them.

V is TRBV4-3 and J is TRBJ2-1; D is ambiguous. From germline, CDR1 is LGHNA and CDR2 YSLEER. This CDR3 has 12 residues. The V and J ends lost 0 bases and 8 bases respectively, with 5 bases between them. CDR3 protein: CASSQDRYEQFF. The CDR3 coding sequence is TGCGCCAGCAGCCAAGATAGGTATGAGCAGTTCTTC.

The chain carries TRBV19 and TRBJ2-1; D may be TRBD2 (6 bases). In germline, CDR1 is LNHDA, CDR2 SQIVND (reference sequence). This CDR3 has 11 residues. Between the trimmed V and J ends, which lost 11 bases and 9 bases, there was a span of 14 bases. The CDR3 nucleotides are TGTGCCGTTCGGGAGTCGGGTGAGCAGTTCTTC. Translated: CAVRESGEQFF.

This clonotype was observed at least ten times. This sequence joins TRBV12-3 or TRBV12-4 and TRBJ2-3; a possible D gene is TRBD2 (5 bases). V was cut by 8 bases and J by 2 bases, with 11 bases left in between. CDR3 length: 13 residues. In DNA form, the CDR3 reads TGTGCCAGCTCGCCTAGCCCCACAGATACGCAGTATTTT. Its translation is CASSPSPTDTQYF.

CDR3 nucleotide sequence: TGTGCCAGCAGCCAAGATAGCGAGCCCCGGGGAAATTCACCCCTCCACTTT. Encoded protein: CASSQDSEPRGNSPLHF. The chain carries TRBV4-2 and TRBJ1-6; no clear D gene. Germline V gives CDR1 LGHNA, CDR2 YNFKEQ. Trimming removed 0 bases at V and 7 bases at J, with 16 bases between. This CDR3 spans 17 amino acids.